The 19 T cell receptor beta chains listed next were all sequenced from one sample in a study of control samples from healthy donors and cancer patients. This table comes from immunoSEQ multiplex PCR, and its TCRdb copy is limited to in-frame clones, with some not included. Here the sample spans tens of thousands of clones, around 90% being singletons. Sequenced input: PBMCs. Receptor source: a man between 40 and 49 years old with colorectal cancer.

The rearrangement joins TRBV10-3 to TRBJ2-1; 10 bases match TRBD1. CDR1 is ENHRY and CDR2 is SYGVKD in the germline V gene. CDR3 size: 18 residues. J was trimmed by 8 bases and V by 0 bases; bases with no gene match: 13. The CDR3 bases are TGTGCCATCAGTGAGTCAATTATCGGGACAGGGGTTTTCGATGAGCAGTTCTTC. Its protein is CAISESIIGTGVFDEQFF.

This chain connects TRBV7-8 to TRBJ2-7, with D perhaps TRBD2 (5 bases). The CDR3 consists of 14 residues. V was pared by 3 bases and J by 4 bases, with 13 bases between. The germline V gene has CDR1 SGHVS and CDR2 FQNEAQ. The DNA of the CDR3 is TGTGCCAGCAGCTTGGATGAGGGTCGATACGAGCAGTACTTC. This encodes CASSLDEGRYEQYF.

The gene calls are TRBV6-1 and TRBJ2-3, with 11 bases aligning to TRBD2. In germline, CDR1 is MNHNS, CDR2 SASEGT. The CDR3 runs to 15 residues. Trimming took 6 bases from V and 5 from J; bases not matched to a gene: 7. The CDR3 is CASRNSGGARDTQYF. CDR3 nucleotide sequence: TGTGCCAGCAGAAATAGCGGGGGGGCGAGAGATACGCAGTATTTT.

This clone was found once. The CDR3 DNA reads as TGTGCCAGCAGCCCGGCGAGCACAGATACGCAGTATTTT. Its translation: CASSPASTDTQYF. J is TRBJ2-3 and V is TRBV4-2; no definite D call. The germline gives CDR1 LGHNA, CDR2 YNFKEQ. CDR3 size: 13 residues. V was shortened by 4 bases and J by 0 bases, with 5 bases between the two germline ends.

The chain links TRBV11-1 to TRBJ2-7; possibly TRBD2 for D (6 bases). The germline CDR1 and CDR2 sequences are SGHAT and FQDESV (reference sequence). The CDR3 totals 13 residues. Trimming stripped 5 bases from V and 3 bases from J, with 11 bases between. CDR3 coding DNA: TGTGCCAGCAGCCGGACTACAAACTACGAGCAGTACTTC. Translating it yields CASSRTTNYEQYF. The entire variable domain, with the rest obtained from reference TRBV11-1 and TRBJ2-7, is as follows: EAEVAQSPRYKITEKSQAVAFWCDPISGHATLYWYRQILGQGPELLVQFQDESVVDDSQLPKDRFSAERLKGVDSTLKIQPAELGDSAMYLCASSRTTNYEQYFGPGTRLTVT.

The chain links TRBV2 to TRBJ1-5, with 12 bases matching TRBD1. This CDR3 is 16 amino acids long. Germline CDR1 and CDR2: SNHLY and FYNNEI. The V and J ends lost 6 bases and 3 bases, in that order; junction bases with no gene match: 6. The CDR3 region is CASSQGQGADNQPQHF. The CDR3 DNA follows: TGTGCCAGCAGCCAGGGACAGGGGGCGGACAATCAGCCCCAGCATTTT.

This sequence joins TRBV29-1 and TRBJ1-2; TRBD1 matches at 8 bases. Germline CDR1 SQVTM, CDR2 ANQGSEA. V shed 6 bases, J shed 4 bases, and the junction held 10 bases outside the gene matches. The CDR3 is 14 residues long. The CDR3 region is CSVPGTGIFYGYTF. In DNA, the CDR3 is TGCAGCGTCCCCGGGACAGGAATATTCTATGGCTACACCTTC. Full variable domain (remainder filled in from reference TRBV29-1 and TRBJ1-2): SAVISQKPSRDICQRGTSLTIQCQVDSQVTMMFWYRQQPGQSLTLIATANQGSEATYESGFVIDKFPISRPNLTFSTLTVSNMSPEDSSIYLCSVPGTGIFYGYTFGSGTRLTVV.

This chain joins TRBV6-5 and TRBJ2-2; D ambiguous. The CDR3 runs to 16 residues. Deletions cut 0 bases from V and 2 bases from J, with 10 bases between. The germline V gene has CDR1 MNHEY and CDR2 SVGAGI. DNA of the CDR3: TGTGCCAGCAGTTACTCGCAAAGCTTAAACACCGGGGAGCTGTTTTTT. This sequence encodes CASSYSQSLNTGELFF.

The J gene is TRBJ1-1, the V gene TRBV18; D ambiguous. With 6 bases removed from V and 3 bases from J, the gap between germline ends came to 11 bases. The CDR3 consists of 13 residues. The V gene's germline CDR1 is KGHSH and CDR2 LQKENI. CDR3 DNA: TGTGCCAGCTCCGGGAATAGGGACACTGAAGCTTTCTTT. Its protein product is CASSGNRDTEAFF.

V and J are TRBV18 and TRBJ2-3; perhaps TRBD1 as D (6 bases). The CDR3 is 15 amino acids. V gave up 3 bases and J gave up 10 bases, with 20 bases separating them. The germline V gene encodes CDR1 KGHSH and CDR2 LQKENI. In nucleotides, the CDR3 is TGTGCCAGCTCACCCGCAGGGGCAGCACTGGATCCGCAGTATTTT. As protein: CASSPAGAALDPQYF. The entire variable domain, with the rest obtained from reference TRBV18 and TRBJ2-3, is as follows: NAGVMQNPRHLVRRRGQEARLRCSPMKGHSHVYWYRQLPEEGLKFMVYLQKENIIDESGMPKERFSAEFPKEGPSILRIQQVVRGDSAAYFCASSPAGAALDPQYFGPGTRLTVL.

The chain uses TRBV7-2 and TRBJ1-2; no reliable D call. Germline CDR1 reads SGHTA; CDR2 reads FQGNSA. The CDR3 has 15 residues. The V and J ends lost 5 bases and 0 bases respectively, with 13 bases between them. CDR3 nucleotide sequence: TGTGCCAGCAGCCCCCGGACCGTGACTAACTATGGCTACACCTTC. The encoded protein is CASSPRTVTNYGYTF.

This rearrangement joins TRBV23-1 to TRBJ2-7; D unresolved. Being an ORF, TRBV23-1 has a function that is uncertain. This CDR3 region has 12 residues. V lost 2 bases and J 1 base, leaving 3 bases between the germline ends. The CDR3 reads CASSQESYEQYF. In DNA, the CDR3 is TGCGCCAGCAGTCAAGAATCCTACGAGCAGTACTTC.

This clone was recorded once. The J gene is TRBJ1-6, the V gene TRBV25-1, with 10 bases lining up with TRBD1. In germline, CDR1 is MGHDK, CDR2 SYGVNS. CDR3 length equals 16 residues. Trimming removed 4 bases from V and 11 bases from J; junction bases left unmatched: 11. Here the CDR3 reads CASSGVLDRGRTPLHF. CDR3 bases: TGTGCCAGCAGTGGGGTCTTGGACAGGGGGAGGACACCCCTCCACTTT.

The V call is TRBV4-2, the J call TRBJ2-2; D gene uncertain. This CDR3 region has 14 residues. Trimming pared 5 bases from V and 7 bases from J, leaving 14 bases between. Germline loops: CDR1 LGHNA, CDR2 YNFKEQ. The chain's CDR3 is CASSSDAASGELFF. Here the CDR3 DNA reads TGTGCCAGCAGCTCGGACGCCGCGAGCGGGGAGCTGTTTTTT.

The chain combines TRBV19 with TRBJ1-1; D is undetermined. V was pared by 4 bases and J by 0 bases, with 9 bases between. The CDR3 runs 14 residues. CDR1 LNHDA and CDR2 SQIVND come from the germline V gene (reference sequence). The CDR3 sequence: CASSTAGLNTEAFF. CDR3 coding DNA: TGTGCCAGTAGTACAGCGGGCTTGAACACTGAAGCTTTCTTT. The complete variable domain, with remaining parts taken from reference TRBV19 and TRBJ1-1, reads DGGITQSPKYLFRKEGQNVTLSCEQNLNHDAMYWYRQDPGQGLRLIYYSQIVNDFQKGDIAEGYSVSREKKESFPLTVTSAQKNPTAFYLCASSTAGLNTEAFFGQGTRLTVV.

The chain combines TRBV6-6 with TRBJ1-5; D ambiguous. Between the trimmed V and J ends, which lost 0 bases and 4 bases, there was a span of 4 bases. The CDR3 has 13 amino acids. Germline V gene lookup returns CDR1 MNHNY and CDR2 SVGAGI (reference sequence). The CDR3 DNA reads TGTGCCAGCAGTTACTCACCAAATCAGCCCCAGCATTTT. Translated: CASSYSPNQPQHF.

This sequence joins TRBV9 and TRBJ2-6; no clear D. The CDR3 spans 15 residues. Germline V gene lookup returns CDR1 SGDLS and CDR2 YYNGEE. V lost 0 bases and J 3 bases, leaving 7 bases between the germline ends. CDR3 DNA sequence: TGTGCCAGCAGCGTAGACGGTTATGGGGCCAACGTCCTGACTTTC. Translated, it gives CASSVDGYGANVLTF.

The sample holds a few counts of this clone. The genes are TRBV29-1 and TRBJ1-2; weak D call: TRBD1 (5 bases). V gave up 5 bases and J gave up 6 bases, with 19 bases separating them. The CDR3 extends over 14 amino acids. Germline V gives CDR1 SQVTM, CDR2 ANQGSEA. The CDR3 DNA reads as TGCAGCGTTAACTCTGACTTCGGGACGGATGGCTACACCTTC. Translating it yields CSVNSDFGTDGYTF.

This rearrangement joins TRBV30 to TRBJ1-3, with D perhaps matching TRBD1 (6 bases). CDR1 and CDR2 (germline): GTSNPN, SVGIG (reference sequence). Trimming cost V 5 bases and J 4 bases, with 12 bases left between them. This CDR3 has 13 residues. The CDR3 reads CAWGDTGGNTIYF. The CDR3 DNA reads TGTGCCTGGGGTGATACAGGGGGAAACACCATATATTTT.